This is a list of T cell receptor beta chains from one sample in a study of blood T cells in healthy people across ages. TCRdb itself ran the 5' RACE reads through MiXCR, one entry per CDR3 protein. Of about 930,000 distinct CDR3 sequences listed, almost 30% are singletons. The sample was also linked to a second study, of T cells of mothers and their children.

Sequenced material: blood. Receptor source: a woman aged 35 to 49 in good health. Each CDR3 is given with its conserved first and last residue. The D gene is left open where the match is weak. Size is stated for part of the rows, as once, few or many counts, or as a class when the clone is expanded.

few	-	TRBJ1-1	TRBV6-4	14	CASSLDAGAVRAFF	TGTGCCAGCAGCTTGGATGCGGGGGCCGTTAGGGCTTTCTTT
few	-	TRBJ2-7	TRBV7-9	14	CASSLSRGRYEQYF	TGTGCCAGCAGCTTATCCAGGGGGAGGTACGAGCAGTACTTC
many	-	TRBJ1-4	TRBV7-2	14	CASSLAGAGEKLFF	TGTGCCAGCAGCTTAGCAGGGGCCGGAGAAAAACTGTTTTTT
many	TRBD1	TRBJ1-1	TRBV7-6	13	CASSGQAGTEAFF	TGTGCCAGCAGCGGACAGGCAGGCACTGAAGCTTTCTTT
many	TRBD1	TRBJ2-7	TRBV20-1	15	CSARPRQGVSYEQYF	TGCAGTGCTAGACCCCGACAGGGGGTATCCTACGAGCAGTACTTC
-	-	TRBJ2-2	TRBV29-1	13	CSVFNWNTGELFF	TGCAGCGTTTTCAACTGGAACACCGGGGAGCTGTTTTTT
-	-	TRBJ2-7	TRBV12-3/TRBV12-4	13	CASSFTGDHEQYF	TGTGCCAGCAGTTTCACGGGAGACCACGAGCAGTACTTC
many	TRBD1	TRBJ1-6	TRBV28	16	CASRQRTGSDNSPLHF	TGTGCCAGCAGACAACGGACAGGTTCGGATAATTCACCCCTCCACTTT
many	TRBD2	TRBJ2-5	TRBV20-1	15	CSARAGGTSRETQYF	TGCAGTGCTAGAGCCGGGGGGACTAGTAGGGAGACCCAGTACTTC
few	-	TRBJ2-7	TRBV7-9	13	CASSPATGGEQYF	TGTGCCAGCAGCCCGGCGACAGGCGGCGAGCAGTACTTC
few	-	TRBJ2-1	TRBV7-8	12	CASSLPTDEQFF	TGTGCCAGCAGCCTTCCGACCGACGAGCAGTTCTTC
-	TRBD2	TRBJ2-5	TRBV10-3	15	CATSTSGGDQETQYF	TGTGCCACCAGTACTAGCGGGGGAGACCAAGAGACCCAGTACTTC
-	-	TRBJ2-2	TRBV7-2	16	CASSLGGTANTGELFF	TGTGCCAGCAGCTTAGGGGGGACGGCAAACACCGGGGAGCTGTTTTTT
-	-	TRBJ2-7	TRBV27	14	CASSPTPAPSEQYF	TGTGCCAGCAGCCCCACTCCGGCCCCCTCCGAGCAGTACTTC
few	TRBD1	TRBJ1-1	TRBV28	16	CASTDPRGPRGTEAFF	TGTGCCAGCACAGACCCAAGGGGGCCCCGTGGCACTGAAGCTTTCTTT
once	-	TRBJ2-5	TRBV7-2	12	CASSLVVLTQYF	TGTGCCAGCAGCTTAGTGGTGTTGACCCAGTACTTC
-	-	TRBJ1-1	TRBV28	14	CASSSHTENTEAFF	TGTGCCAGCAGCTCTCATACAGAGAACACTGAAGCTTTCTTT
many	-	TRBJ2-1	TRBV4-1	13	CASSQDWAGEQFF	TGCGCCAGCAGCCAAGATTGGGCAGGTGAGCAGTTCTTC
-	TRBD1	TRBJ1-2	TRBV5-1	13	CASSGGQLEGYTF	TGCGCCAGCAGCGGGGGACAGTTGGAGGGCTACACCTTC
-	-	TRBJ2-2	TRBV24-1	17	CATSDLPSGQNAGELFF	TGTGCCACCAGTGATCTCCCCTCAGGACAGAACGCCGGGGAGCTGTTTTTT
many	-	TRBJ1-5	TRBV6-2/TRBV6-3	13	CASSYLSNQPQHF	TGTGCCAGCAGTTATTTATCCAATCAGCCCCAGCATTTT
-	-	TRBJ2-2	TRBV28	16	CASSWGQGSNTGELFF	TGTGCCAGCAGTTGGGGGCAGGGCTCGAACACCGGGGAGCTGTTTTTT
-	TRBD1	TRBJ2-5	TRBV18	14	CASSPDRERETQYF	TGTGCCAGCTCACCGGACAGGGAAAGGGAGACCCAGTACTTC
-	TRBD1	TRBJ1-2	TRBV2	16	CASSEEGQGTNYGYTF	TGTGCCAGCAGTGAAGAAGGACAGGGCACTAACTATGGCTACACCTTC
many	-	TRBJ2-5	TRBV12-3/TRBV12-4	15	CASTIYPAGRETQYF	TGTGCCAGCACCATTTATCCGGCGGGGCGGGAGACCCAGTACTTC
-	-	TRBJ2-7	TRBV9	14	CASSVGSGLSEQYF	TGTGCCAGCAGCGTAGGGAGTGGGTTGAGCGAGCAGTACTTC
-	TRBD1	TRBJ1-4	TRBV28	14	CASKMTGGLEKLFF	TGTGCCAGCAAAATGACAGGGGGCTTGGAAAAACTGTTTTTT
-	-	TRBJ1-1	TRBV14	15	CASSQVQGLNTEAFF	TGTGCCAGCAGCCAAGTACAGGGTTTGAACACTGAAGCTTTCTTT
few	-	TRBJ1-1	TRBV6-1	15	CASSGLLAGNTEAFF	TGTGCCAGCAGTGGGCTGCTCGCGGGCAACACTGAAGCTTTCTTT
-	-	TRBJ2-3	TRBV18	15	CASSPPCRGTDTQYF	TGTGCCAGCTCACCACCGTGCCGGGGCACAGATACGCAGTATTTT
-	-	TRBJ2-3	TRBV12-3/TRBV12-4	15	CASSFTAQGADTQYF	TGTGCCAGCAGTTTTACCGCTCAGGGAGCAGATACGCAGTATTTT
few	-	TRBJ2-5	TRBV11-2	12	CASMGGRETQYF	TGTGCCAGCATGGGGGGAAGAGAGACCCAGTACTTC
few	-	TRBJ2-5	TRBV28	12	CASSWVDQTQYF	TGTGCCAGCAGCTGGGTCGATCAGACCCAGTACTTC
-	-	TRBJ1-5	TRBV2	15	CASSQDGGGNQPQHF	TGTGCCAGCAGTCAAGACGGGGGAGGCAATCAGCCCCAGCATTTT
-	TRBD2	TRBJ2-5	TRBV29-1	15	CSVEASGRPTETQYF	TGCAGCGTTGAAGCCAGCGGGAGACCCACAGAGACCCAGTACTTC
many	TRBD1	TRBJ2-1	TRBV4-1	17	CASSQVGVGTGDNEQFF	TGCGCCAGCAGCCAAGTTGGGGTAGGGACAGGGGACAATGAGCAGTTCTTC
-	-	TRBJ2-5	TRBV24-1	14	CATSPGTGQETQYF	TGTGCCACCAGTCCCGGGACGGGACAAGAGACCCAGTACTTC
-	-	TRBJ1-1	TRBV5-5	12	CASSLSLTEAFF	TGTGCCAGCAGCTTATCGCTCACTGAAGCTTTCTTT
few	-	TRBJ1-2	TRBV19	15	CASSIAIGVVNGYTF	TGTGCCAGTAGTATAGCCATCGGGGTTGTGAATGGCTACACCTTC
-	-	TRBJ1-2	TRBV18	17	CASSPSGPGTNPYGYTF	TGTGCCAGCTCACCGTCGGGTCCGGGGACCAACCCCTATGGCTACACCTTC
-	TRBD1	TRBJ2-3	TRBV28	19	CTSSPLTPGTGESTDTQYF	TGTACCAGCAGCCCCCTCACTCCCGGGACAGGGGAAAGCACAGATACGCAGTATTTT
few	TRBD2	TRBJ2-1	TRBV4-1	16	CASSHPGGLLGDEQFF	TGCGCCAGCAGCCATCCCGGGGGACTACTCGGGGATGAGCAGTTCTTC
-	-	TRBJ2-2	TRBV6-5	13	CASSSRGIGELFF	TGTGCCAGCAGTTCGAGGGGGATCGGGGAGCTGTTTTTT
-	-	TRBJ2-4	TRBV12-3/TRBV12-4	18	CASRPDSASTTNKNIQYF	TGTGCCAGCAGACCAGACTCAGCTTCAACCACGAACAAAAACATTCAGTACTTC
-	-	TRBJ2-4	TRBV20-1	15	CSAREDPRGKNIQYF	TGCAGTGCTAGAGAGGACCCCCGAGGCAAAAACATTCAGTACTTC
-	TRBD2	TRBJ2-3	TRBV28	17	CASSLNPTSGGQNTQYF	TGTGCCAGCAGTTTAAACCCGACTAGCGGGGGGCAAAATACGCAGTATTTT
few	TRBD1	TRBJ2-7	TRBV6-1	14	CASSQTGTFDEQYF	TGTGCCAGCAGTCAGACAGGGACCTTCGACGAGCAGTACTTC
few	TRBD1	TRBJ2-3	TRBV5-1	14	CASRQTGGADTQYF	TGCGCCAGCAGACAAACAGGGGGCGCAGATACGCAGTATTTT
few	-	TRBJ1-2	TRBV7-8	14	CASRGVKGYYGYTF	TGTGCCAGCAGGGGGGTGAAGGGCTACTATGGCTACACCTTC
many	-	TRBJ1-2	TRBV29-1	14	CSVDPPEKSYGYTF	TGCAGCGTTGATCCGCCCGAAAAGAGCTATGGCTACACCTTC